Following are 24 T cell receptor beta chains from one sample sequenced in a study of T cells after posttransplantation cyclophosphamide. The naive gate required viable CD3+CD4+ or CD3+CD8+ cells with CCR7+CD45RA+CD45RO-CD95-CD27+CD28+ phenotype. Clones were sequenced by immunoSEQ multiplex PCR, and TCRdb holds only the in-frame ones, with some missing. The repertoire consists of about 22,000 clones, with approximately 97% occurring once and the leading ten covering around 0.14%. Material for sequencing was naive CD4+ T cells sorted from PBMCs. The receptors were sampled from a man aged 50-60 years in good health, CMV-negative, and a related stem cell transplant donor.

J is TRBJ2-1 and V is TRBV6-6, with D perhaps matching TRBD1 (6 bases). CDR1 MNHNY and CDR2 SVGAGI come from the germline V gene (reference sequence). The CDR3 runs 14 residues. V was trimmed by 4 bases and J by 9 bases, leaving 16 bases between them. This CDR3 reads CASSLDSLEGEQFF. The CDR3 DNA is TGTGCCAGCAGTTTGGACAGTTTAGAGGGTGAGCAGTTCTTC.

V usage is TRBV6-6 and J usage is TRBJ2-7, with 7 bases matching TRBD1. V shed 5 bases, J shed 3 bases, and the junction held 10 bases outside the gene matches. The CDR3 spans 15 residues. CDR1 is MNHNY and CDR2 is SVGAGI in the germline V gene (reference sequence). CDR3 nucleotide sequence: TGTGCCAGCAGTGACTGGGACAGAAGAGACTACGAGCAGTACTTC. This codes for CASSDWDRRDYEQYF.

This chain joins TRBV7-9 and TRBJ2-3; the D gene is possibly TRBD1 (6 bases). The CDR3 sequence is 14 residues long. With 5 bases removed from V and 4 bases from J, the gap between germline ends came to 13 bases. Germline assignment: CDR1 SEHNR and CDR2 FQNEAQ (reference sequence). CDR3 residues: CASSRGQPADTQYF. The CDR3 DNA reads TGTGCCAGCAGCCGTGGACAGCCGGCAGATACGCAGTATTTT.

The V and J genes are TRBV7-2 and TRBJ1-2, with a weak D call TRBD1 (6 bases). The CDR3 totals 13 residues. The ends were cut back, 5 bases at V and 2 bases at J, with 9 bases in the middle. Per germline, CDR1 SGHTA and CDR2 FQGNSA. CDR3 sequence reads: CASSPGQNYGYTF. CDR3 sequence (DNA): TGTGCCAGCAGCCCCGGACAGAACTATGGCTACACCTTC.

The rearrangement uses TRBV18 and TRBJ2-5, with 8 bases matching TRBD2. Per the germline V gene, CDR1 is KGHSH and CDR2 is LQKENI. There are 16 residues in the CDR3. The trim removed 2 bases at V and 5 bases at J, leaving 10 bases unmatched. CDR3 in amino acids: CASSPRVLAGSETQYF. DNA of the CDR3: TGTGCCAGCTCACCAAGGGTTTTAGCGGGAAGTGAGACCCAGTACTTC. Together with reference TRBV18 and TRBJ2-5, the CDR3 gives the full variable domain: NAGVMQNPRHLVRRRGQEARLRCSPMKGHSHVYWYRQLPEEGLKFMVYLQKENIIDESGMPKERFSAEFPKEGPSILRIQQVVRGDSAAYFCASSPRVLAGSETQYFGPGTRLLVL.

V usage is TRBV5-1 and J usage is TRBJ1-4, with 7 bases aligning to TRBD1. Trimming removed 3 bases from V and 5 bases from J; junction bases left unmatched: 4. The CDR3 extends over 14 amino acids. CDR1 is SGHRS and CDR2 is YFSETQ in the germline V gene. The CDR3 DNA reads as TGCGCCAGCAGCTGGGGACAGTCCAATGAAAAACTGTTTTTT. Its protein product is CASSWGQSNEKLFF.

The chain joins TRBV9 to TRBJ2-7, with D unresolved. The length of the CDR3 is 16 residues. The germline gives CDR1 SGDLS, CDR2 YYNGEE. The ends were cut back, 2 bases at V and 0 bases at J, with 15 bases in the middle. CDR3 in DNA: TGTGCCAGCAGCGTCGAGTCCCTATATAGCTCCTACGAGCAGTACTTC. Translation gives CASSVESLYSSYEQYF.

V usage is TRBV5-8 and J usage is TRBJ2-5; 8 bases agree with TRBD2. After removal of 10 bases from V and 6 bases from J, the junction contained 11 bases not matched to a gene. The CDR3 covers 13 residues. The V gene's germline CDR1 is SGHTS and CDR2 YDEGEE. This chain's CDR3 is CAYLSGSGKTQYF. The CDR3 DNA is TGTGCCTACTTGAGCGGGAGCGGAAAGACCCAGTACTTC. Full variable domain (remainder filled in from reference TRBV5-8 and TRBJ2-5): EAGVTQSPTHLIKTRGQQATLRCSPISGHTSVYWYQQALGLGLQFLLWYDEGEERNRGNFPPRFSGRQFPNYSSELNVNALELEDSALYLCAYLSGSGKTQYFGPGTRLLVL.

The rearrangement links TRBV10-3 to TRBJ1-2; D gene unclear. The CDR3 runs to 14 residues. V shed 10 bases and J shed 3 bases, with 18 bases lying between them. Germline loops: CDR1 ENHRY, CDR2 SYGVKD. The CDR3: CATFGGRLDYGYTF. CDR3 in DNA: TGTGCCACCTTCGGCGGCCGCCTAGACTATGGCTACACCTTC.

The chain links TRBV7-9 to TRBJ1-3; a possible D gene is TRBD1 (6 bases). Between the trimmed V and J ends, which lost 5 bases and 0 bases, there was a span of 14 bases. From germline, CDR1 is SEHNR and CDR2 FQNEAQ (reference sequence). The CDR3 totals 16 residues. The CDR3 is CASSPEDSLSGNTIYF. The CDR3 DNA sequence: TGTGCCAGCAGCCCGGAGGACAGCCTCTCTGGAAACACCATATATTTT. Complete variable domain (other parts from reference TRBV7-9 and TRBJ1-3): DTGVSQNPRHKITKRGQNVTFRCDPISEHNRLYWYRQTLGQGPEFLTYFQNEAQLEKSRLLSDRFSAERPKGSFSTLEIQRTEQGDSAMYLCASSPEDSLSGNTIYFGEGSWLTVV.

The CDR3 loop is CSATDRNNEKLFF. The DNA for the CDR3 is TGCAGCGCCACCGACAGGAATAATGAAAAACTGTTTTTT. The chain uses TRBV29-1 and TRBJ1-4; the D gene is possibly TRBD1 (6 bases). The germline CDR1 and CDR2 sequences are SQVTM and ANQGSEA. The CDR3 extends over 13 amino acids. V shed 7 bases and J shed 4 bases, with 13 bases lying between them.

This chain connects TRBV6-5 to TRBJ1-3; TRBD1 might be the D (6 bases). Germline V gene data show CDR1 as MNHEY and CDR2 as SVGAGI. Trimming removed 6 bases from V and 1 base from J, with 10 bases in between. The CDR3 has 14 residues. CDR3 sequence (DNA): TGTGCCAGCAGAAGGACAGTTTCTGGAAACACCATATATTTT. Translated, it gives CASRRTVSGNTIYF.

The chain recombines TRBV30 with TRBJ2-1, with TRBD2 matching 11 bases. Losses at the gene ends were 0 bases for V and 3 bases for J; bases not matched to a gene: 7. Germline V gene sequence: CDR1 GTSNPN, CDR2 SVGIG (reference sequence). The CDR3 covers 17 residues. CDR3 sequence: CAWSVLGLAGGYNEQFF. DNA of the CDR3: TGTGCCTGGAGTGTATTGGGGCTAGCGGGAGGCTACAATGAGCAGTTCTTC.

The CDR3 loop is CASSYQQGAGELFF. As DNA, the CDR3 is TGTGCCAGCAGCTATCAACAGGGCGCCGGGGAGCTGTTTTTT. This chain joins TRBV7-6 and TRBJ2-2; maybe TRBD1 (6 bases). Germline CDR1 reads SGHVS; CDR2 reads FNYEAQ. Trimming removed 4 bases from V and 6 bases from J, with 12 bases in between. The CDR3 is 14 residues long.

Written as DNA, the CDR3 is TGCGCCAGCAGCCAAGATCACGGGACAGGAAGCAGGGCTTTCTTT. This gives the protein CASSQDHGTGSRAFF. The chain carries TRBV4-1 and TRBJ1-1; 8 bases map to TRBD1. This CDR3 is built from 15 residues. Germline V gene lookup returns CDR1 MGHRA and CDR2 YSYEKL. V lost 0 bases to trimming and J lost 11 bases; unmatched junction nucleotides: 11.

The genes are TRBV6-1 and TRBJ2-3; the match to TRBD1 covers 7 bases. The CDR3 length is 15 residues. With 4 bases clipped from V and 0 bases from J, the junction kept 4 bases outside the gene matches. Looked up from germline, CDR1 is MNHNS and CDR2 is SASEGT. CDR3 DNA: TGTGCCAGCAGTGGACAGGGTACTAGCACAGATACGCAGTATTTT. The encoded protein is CASSGQGTSTDTQYF.

J is TRBJ2-3 and V is TRBV18; a weak D match, TRBD1 (5 bases). The CDR3 contains 16 residues. Germline-derived CDR1 and CDR2 are KGHSH and LQKENI. Trimming took off 3 bases at V and 0 bases at J, with 13 bases between the two ends. CDR3 nucleotides: TGTGCCAGCTCACCCAAGACAGTTTCTAGCACAGATACGCAGTATTTT. Translation gives CASSPKTVSSTDTQYF.

The gene calls are TRBV10-3 and TRBJ2-7; a possible D gene is TRBD2 (6 bases). The length of the CDR3 is 11 residues. Germline CDR1 reads ENHRY; CDR2 reads SYGVKD. Trimming took 11 bases from V and 5 from J, leaving 13 bases between them. This CDR3 reads CARESDHEQYF. DNA for the CDR3: TGTGCCCGGGAGAGCGACCACGAGCAGTACTTC.

V and J are TRBV9 and TRBJ1-2, with D possibly being TRBD1 (5 bases). CDR1 is SGDLS, CDR2 YYNGEE, per germline. The V gene lost 4 bases and the J gene lost 4 bases, with 14 bases spanning the gap. The length of the CDR3 is 14 residues. CDR3 sequence (DNA): TGTGCCAGCAGCCCCGCGCAGGGCCTCTATGGCTACACCTTC. Its translation is CASSPAQGLYGYTF. Drawing the rest from reference TRBV9 and TRBJ1-2, the complete variable domain is DSGVTQTPKHLITATGQRVTLRCSPRSGDLSVYWYQQSLDQGLQFLIQYYNGEERAKGNILERFSAQQFPDLHSELNLSSLELGDSALYFCASSPAQGLYGYTFGSGTRLTVV.

This rearrangement joins TRBV7-9 to TRBJ1-2; no firm D call. Germline CDR1 SEHNR, CDR2 FQNEAQ (reference sequence). Trimming took 3 bases from V and 6 from J, leaving 11 bases between them. The CDR3 runs 13 residues. The CDR3 DNA reads as TGTGCCAGCAGCTTCGGAGGGATCAATGGCTACACCTTC. It encodes CASSFGGINGYTF.

The V call is TRBV2, the J call TRBJ1-4, with 8 bases that match TRBD1. This CDR3 is 14 amino acids long. J gave up 8 bases and V 7 bases, and 9 bases lay outside the gene matches. CDR1 is SNHLY and CDR2 is FYNNEI in the germline V gene. DNA of the CDR3: TGTGCCAGCAAAACCGGGACAGGATACGAAAAACTGTTTTTT. Translation: CASKTGTGYEKLFF.

V is TRBV7-9 and J is TRBJ2-3, with D perhaps TRBD2 (5 bases). V was trimmed by 0 bases and J by 2 bases, leaving 12 bases between them. This CDR3 comprises 16 residues. The germline CDR1 and CDR2 sequences are SEHNR and FQNEAQ (reference sequence). The CDR3 DNA reads TGTGCCAGCAGCTTAGCGTACCGGGGATTCACAGATACGCAGTATTTT. Translated, it gives CASSLAYRGFTDTQYF.

CDR3 bases: TGCGCCAGCAGCTTGGGAGGGGGTGCGAACACCGGGGAGCTGTTTTTT. It specifies CASSLGGGANTGELFF. The chain uses TRBV5-1 and TRBJ2-2; the D gene is possibly TRBD1 (6 bases). Germline CDR1 reads SGHRS; CDR2 reads YFSETQ. V was pared by 0 bases and J by 0 bases, with 9 bases between. The CDR3 runs 16 residues.

The rearrangement links TRBV11-2 to TRBJ2-7; the D gene is possibly TRBD1 (6 bases). Germline V CDR1 and CDR2: SGHAT, FQNNGV. CDR3 length equals 15 residues. V lost 0 bases to trimming and J lost 2 bases, with 11 bases between them. The CDR3 loop reads CASSLEQGRAYEQYF. The DNA for the CDR3 is TGTGCCAGCAGCTTAGAGCAGGGGAGAGCCTACGAGCAGTACTTC.